One T cell receptor (beta chain) is described in this entry. Antigen specificity is unknown. The data belong to a study of beta chain features in type 1 diabetes. Across the whole study: The patients were much like the healthy donors in age, gender and cell yields. Study-wide points: In all four CD4+ subsets, TCRB CDR3 length was significantly, moderately reduced in type 1 diabetes. A possible short-template PCR bias applies equally to patients and controls. There was no resolution here of whether HLA type influences TCRB rearrangement.

This CDR3 has 16 amino acids. The germline V gene has CDR1 SGHNT and CDR2 YYREEE (reference sequence). The V gene lost 0 bases and the J gene lost 4 bases, with 13 bases spanning the gap. A sort by CD45RO/CCR7/CD25/CD127/CD95/CD27 yielded CD4+ naive, central memory, regulatory and stem cell-like memory cells. Reverse transcription of all isolated RNA meant that expressed TCRB transcripts were sequenced. Profiled with immunoSEQ multiplex PCR; TCRdb holds only in-frame clones, not every one. The sample holds 100,000 to 150,000 clones, around 9% seen once. The clonotype comes from a man aged 25 to 40 with type 1 diabetes. Sequenced input: central memory CD4+ T cells from blood. This rearrangement joins TRBV5-4 to TRBJ2-2, with D perhaps matching TRBD2 (5 bases). The CDR3 sequence is CASSLAQKGSTGELFF. The CDR3 nucleotides read TGTGCCAGCAGCTTGGCCCAGAAAGGGAGCACCGGGGAGCTGTTTTTT.